These 30 T cell receptor beta chains came from one sample sequenced in a study of blood T cell repertoires in COVID-19. The protocol was immunoSEQ multiplex PCR, while the TCRdb copy is restricted to in-frame clones and leaves out a portion. The table records about 320,000 clones, just under 90% of them present only once. Specimen: peripheral blood. These receptor sequences come from a woman between 25 and 40 years old with COVID-19, enrolled during active disease.

This chain connects TRBV3-1 (or the pseudogene TRBV3-2) to TRBJ2-1, with 15 bases lining up with TRBD2. The CDR3 is 16 amino acids. Germline-derived CDR1 and CDR2 are LGHDT and YNNKEL (reference sequence). Trimming at V came to 0 bases and at J to 15 bases, leaving 9 bases not matched to a gene. The chain's CDR3 is CASSQDWTSGGAATFF. DNA for the CDR3: TGTGCCAGCAGCCAAGATTGGACTAGCGGGGGGGCAGCCACGTTCTTC.

The chain carries TRBV4-1 and TRBJ1-4; tentative D call: TRBD1 (5 bases). This CDR3 is 17 amino acids long. The germline V gene has CDR1 MGHRA and CDR2 YSYEKL. The V gene lost 2 bases and the J gene lost 4 bases, with 17 bases spanning the gap. This CDR3 is CASSQPRRGRSNEKLFF. The CDR3, as DNA: TGCGCCAGCAGCCAACCCAGGCGGGGACGGAGTAATGAAAAACTGTTTTTT.

Here the CDR3 DNA reads TGTGCCAGCAGCAAAAGCCTGGGACTAGCGGCGGACATTCAGTACTTC. This sequence encodes CASSKSLGLAADIQYF. The V gene is TRBV7-9, the J gene TRBJ2-4; 11 nucleotides match TRBD2. CDR3 length: 16 residues. V shed 5 bases, J shed 8 bases, and the junction held 11 bases outside the gene matches. Germline CDR1 and CDR2: SEHNR and FQNEAQ (reference sequence).

The chain joins TRBV5-1 to TRBJ1-2, with D tentatively TRBD1 (6 bases). Germline CDR1 and CDR2: SGHRS and YFSETQ. The CDR3 length is 14 residues. The V end was cut by 0 bases, the J end by 4 bases, with 10 bases between. CDR3 coding DNA: TGCGCCAGCAGCTTGGAAACAGGGATCTATGGCTACACCTTC. Its protein is CASSLETGIYGYTF. The variable domain in full, completed from reference TRBV5-1 and TRBJ1-2, reads KAGVTQTPRYLIKTRGQQVTLSCSPISGHRSVSWYQQTPGQGLQFLFEYFSETQRNKGNFPGRFSGRQFSNSRSEMNVSTLELGDSALYLCASSLETGIYGYTFGSGTRLTVV.

The genes are TRBV27 and TRBJ1-6, with 9 nucleotides matching TRBD1. CDR1 and CDR2 (germline): MNHEY, SMNVEV (reference sequence). The CDR3 sequence is 15 residues long. With V trimmed by 6 bases and J by 8 bases, 8 bases remained unmatched. The CDR3 sequence is CASRTGTGLYSPLHF. CDR3 nucleotide sequence: TGTGCCAGCAGGACCGGGACAGGGTTATATTCACCCCTCCACTTT.

The chain has TRBV6-6 and TRBJ1-2; the match to TRBD1 covers 10 bases. The CDR3 runs to 13 residues. Germline V gives CDR1 MNHNY, CDR2 SVGAGI (reference sequence). Losses at the gene ends were 4 bases for V and 6 bases for J; bases not matched to a gene: 2. In DNA form, the CDR3 reads TGTGCCAGCAGTTTCGGGACAGGGGATGGCTACACCTTC. This codes for CASSFGTGDGYTF.

The chain employs TRBV11-2 and TRBJ1-6, with D perhaps TRBD1 (5 bases). CDR3 size: 15 residues. Trimming stripped 5 bases from V and 10 bases from J, with 18 bases between. CDR1 and CDR2 from the germline V gene are SGHAT and FQNNGV. For the CDR3, the DNA is TGTGCCAGCAGCCCAGACCCTCAGGGTGGATCACCCCTCCACTTT. Protein product: CASSPDPQGGSPLHF.

In its sample, this clone was seen once. The V gene is TRBV6-5, the J gene TRBJ1-2; D gene unclear. In germline, CDR1 is MNHEY, CDR2 SVGAGI. V was trimmed by 4 bases and J by 2 bases, leaving 11 bases between them. CDR3 length: 14 amino acids. The CDR3 loop is CASSWTTLNYGYTF. For the CDR3, the DNA is TGTGCCAGCAGTTGGACTACACTGAACTATGGCTACACCTTC.

The chain combines TRBV11-2 with TRBJ2-6, with D perhaps TRBD2 (6 bases). Germline assignment: CDR1 SGHAT and CDR2 FQNNGV. The V end lost 0 bases, the J end lost 2 bases, and 11 bases lay between the germline ends. The CDR3 covers 17 residues. DNA of the CDR3: TGTGCCAGCAGCTTAGAGGAGGGCGCGACTGGGGCCAACGTCCTGACTTTC. This encodes CASSLEEGATGANVLTF. Supplemented by reference TRBV11-2 and TRBJ2-6, the full variable domain reads EAGVAQSPRYKIIEKRQSVAFWCNPISGHATLYWYQQILGQGPKLLIQFQNNGVVDDSQLPKDRFSAERLKGVDSTLKIQPAKLEDSAVYLCASSLEEGATGANVLTFGAGSRLTVL.

The genes are TRBV2 and TRBJ1-6; 7 nucleotides agree with TRBD1. This CDR3 contains 14 residues. J was trimmed by 4 bases and V by 11 bases; bases with no gene match: 8. Germline lookup yields CDR1 SNHLY and CDR2 FYNNEI. This chain's CDR3 is CACEGQEYNSPLHF. The CDR3 coding sequence is TGTGCCTGCGAAGGACAGGAATATAATTCACCCCTCCACTTT.

The chain combines TRBV18 with TRBJ1-1; the match to TRBD1 covers 7 bases. This CDR3 spans 13 amino acids. V shed 3 bases and J 5 bases; nucleotides not matched to a gene: 3. Germline CDR1 and CDR2: KGHSH and LQKENI. This CDR3 reads CASSPTGRTEAFF. CDR3 sequence (DNA): TGTGCCAGCTCACCGACAGGGCGTACTGAAGCTTTCTTT.

This chain uses TRBV20-1 with TRBJ2-5; a possible D gene is TRBD2 (6 bases). CDR3 length: 11 residues. Germline CDR1 reads DFQATT; CDR2 reads SNEGSKA (reference sequence). The DNA of the CDR3 is TGCGGGGGGAGGAGGCGAGAGACCCAGTACTTC. Protein product: CGGRRRETQYF.

J is TRBJ1-1 and V is TRBV6-4; TRBD1 might be the D (5 bases). V was cut by 8 bases and J by 5 bases, with 21 bases left in between. Germline V gene data show CDR1 as MRHNA and CDR2 as SNTAGT. This CDR3 has 15 amino acids. CDR3: CASLPPGRVITEAFF. The CDR3 DNA follows: TGTGCCAGCCTCCCCCCGGGCAGGGTTATTACTGAAGCTTTCTTT.

V is TRBV27 and J is TRBJ2-3, with TRBD2 matching 8 bases. This CDR3 region has 17 residues. Germline V gene sequence: CDR1 MNHEY, CDR2 SMNVEV (reference sequence). With V trimmed by 0 bases and J by 2 bases, 7 bases remained unmatched. The CDR3 sequence: CASSLSRGGTLTDTQYF. The CDR3, as DNA: TGTGCCAGCAGTTTATCTCGCGGGGGGACCCTCACAGATACGCAGTATTTT.

This chain uses TRBV6-5 with TRBJ2-7; 7 bases agree with TRBD1. V was pared by 7 bases and J by 4 bases, with 4 bases of the junction left unmatched. The CDR3 contains 12 residues. CDR1 is MNHEY and CDR2 is SVGAGI in the germline V gene. The CDR3 DNA reads as TGTGCCAGCATGGGACAGAGTTACGAGCAGTACTTC. Its protein is CASMGQSYEQYF.

The J gene is TRBJ2-3, the V gene TRBV19; D perhaps matches TRBD2 (6 bases). V lost 3 bases and J lost 2, with 9 bases in between. Germline loops: CDR1 LNHDA, CDR2 SQIVND (reference sequence). CDR3 length equals 14 residues. For the CDR3, the DNA is TGTGCCAGTAGTATTTCGGGGGTCACAGATACGCAGTATTTT. Translation gives CASSISGVTDTQYF.

The rearrangement links TRBV28 to TRBJ1-3; D ambiguous. Per the germline V gene, CDR1 is MDHEN and CDR2 is SYDVKM. The V gene lost 10 bases and the J gene lost 4 bases, with 5 bases spanning the gap. CDR3 length: 10 residues. The CDR3 region is CATLGNTIYF. CDR3 DNA: TGTGCCACCTTGGGAAACACCATATATTTT.

The V gene is TRBV21-1, the J gene TRBJ2-2; TRBD2 is taken as the D call from the table, unchecked against the DNA. TRBV21-1 is classified as a pseudogene. This CDR3 has 16 amino acids. The CDR3, as DNA: TGTGCCAGCAGCGTCGGGGTTTCCGAGGACACCGGGGAGCTGTTTTTT. Its translation is CASSVGVSEDTGELFF.

The chain's CDR3 is CASSVGTGGWELFF. The CDR3 nucleotides are TGTGCCAGCAGCGTGGGGACAGGGGGCTGGGAGCTGTTTTTT. The gene calls are TRBV9 and TRBJ2-2; 12 bases fit TRBD1. The CDR3 contains 14 residues. CDR1 is SGDLS, CDR2 YYNGEE, per germline. V dropped 2 bases and J dropped 9; count of bases not matched to a gene: 2.

This clone was recorded once. The V call is TRBV10-3, the J call TRBJ2-7; 10 bases agree with TRBD2. This CDR3 region has 13 residues. The ends lost 8 bases at V and 5 bases at J; junction bases unmatched: 6. From germline, CDR1 is ENHRY and CDR2 SYGVKD. CDR3 in amino acids: CAILSGGAHEQYF. The CDR3 DNA reads as TGTGCCATCTTGAGCGGGGGGGCCCACGAGCAGTACTTC.

The chain is built from TRBV6-5 and TRBJ2-7, with 7 positions matching TRBD1. J gave up 7 bases and V 10 bases, and 13 bases lay outside the gene matches. The CDR3 is 13 residues long. From germline, CDR1 is MNHEY and CDR2 SVGAGI. Here the CDR3 reads CATRQGRVEEQYF. The CDR3 bases are TGTGCCACCAGACAGGGAAGGGTCGAGGAGCAGTACTTC.

The gene calls are TRBV18 and TRBJ1-4, with D possibly TRBD1 on 5 matching bases. The CDR3 is made up of 13 amino acids. V was clipped by 3 bases and J by 5 bases, with 7 bases between them. Germline V gene data show CDR1 as KGHSH and CDR2 as LQKENI. The CDR3 DNA reads TGTGCCAGCTCACCGGGGCAGAATGAAAAACTGTTTTTT. Protein sequence: CASSPGQNEKLFF.

The rearrangement links TRBV7-9 to TRBJ1-1; TRBD1 matches at 7 bases. CDR3 length: 14 residues. Germline loops: CDR1 SEHNR, CDR2 FQNEAQ (reference sequence). J lost 4 bases, V lost 1 base, and 3 bases had no gene match. The CDR3, as DNA: TGTGCCAGCAGCTTAGGACAGGGATCCACTGAAGCTTTCTTT. Translation gives CASSLGQGSTEAFF.

V gene TRBV21-1 combines with J gene TRBJ1-5; TRBD1, the D gene given by the table, was not confirmed from the DNA. TRBV21-1 constitutes a pseudogene. The CDR3 spans 21 residues. CDR3 region: CASSPSMEPGQQTHSNQPQHF. CDR3 sequence (DNA): TGTGCCAGCAGCCCGTCCATGGAACCGGGACAGCAGACTCATAGCAATCAGCCCCAGCATTTT.

The chain joins TRBV12-3 or TRBV12-4 to TRBJ1-5; D gene uncertain. Trimming removed 7 bases from V and 8 bases from J, with 12 bases in between. CDR3 size: 12 residues. The CDR3 protein is CASTESGKPQHF. CDR3 nucleotides: TGTGCCAGCACCGAAAGCGGGAAGCCCCAGCATTTT.

The chain carries TRBV19 and TRBJ2-1; 12 bases are shared with TRBD1. CDR1 and CDR2 (germline): LNHDA, SQIVND (reference sequence). Trimming removed 5 bases from V and 7 bases from J; junction bases left unmatched: 6. The CDR3 is made up of 15 amino acids. CDR3 nucleotides: TGTGCCAGTAGTGTCCGGGACAGGGGGCTTAATGAGCAGTTCTTC. As protein: CASSVRDRGLNEQFF.

V gene TRBV6-5 combines with J gene TRBJ1-1, with a possible D match to TRBD1 (5 bases). This CDR3 has 16 residues. Germline lookup yields CDR1 MNHEY and CDR2 SVGAGI. V lost 4 bases and J 0 bases, leaving 15 bases between the germline ends. CDR3 sequence reads: CASSWGVSPMNTEAFF. DNA for the CDR3: TGTGCCAGCAGTTGGGGGGTGTCGCCTATGAACACTGAAGCTTTCTTT.

The rearrangement uses TRBV5-1 and TRBJ1-2; the match to TRBD1 covers 9 bases. CDR1 SGHRS and CDR2 YFSETQ come from the germline V gene. The CDR3 consists of 14 residues. J was trimmed by 7 bases and V by 3 bases; bases with no gene match: 7. CDR3 in DNA: TGCGCCAGCAGCTACTTACAGGGGGCTGGTGGCTACACCTTC. Translating it yields CASSYLQGAGGYTF.

This clone is a singleton in its sample. The chain is built from TRBV4-2 and TRBJ2-2, with TRBD1 identical over 9 bases. The germline CDR1 and CDR2 sequences are LGHNA and YNFKEQ. V lost 8 bases and J lost 1; bases outside the gene matches: 8. CDR3 length equals 16 residues. In DNA, the CDR3 is TGTGCCAGCTCGCGCCCGGGACAGGGGAACACCGGGGAGCTGTTTTTT. This codes for CASSRPGQGNTGELFF.

This chain links TRBV3-1 (or the pseudogene TRBV3-2) with TRBJ1-4; TRBD1 is a possible D gene (5 bases). From germline, CDR1 is LGHDT and CDR2 YNNKEL (reference sequence). This CDR3 is built from 15 residues. The ends were cut back, 3 bases at V and 8 bases at J, with 16 bases in the middle. CDR3 nucleotides: TGTGCCAGCAGCCACCATCCGACAGTGCGGGAAAAACTGTTTTTT. It codes for CASSHHPTVREKLFF.